Sequencing of this TCR beta chain was carried out in a study of CXCR3-negative and CXCR3-positive naive CD8 T cells. TRB cDNA was prepared as libraries by UMI-labeled 5' RACE. TCRdb reprocessed the 5' RACE reads; each CDR3 protein has one entry and no DNA is given. This sample's table has about 3,400 distinct CDR3 sequences. In germline, CDR1 is MNHEY, CDR2 SVGEGT. This CDR3 comprises 16 residues. This sequence originates from a human donor in good health. Some clones in this sample may be carry-over from other donors' samples. This chain uses TRBV6-2 or TRBV6-3 with TRBJ1-4; TCRdb outputs TRBD1, but without DNA this stays unchecked. The sequenced sample consisted of naive CXCR3- CD8+ T cells from blood. Subset denoted: CD45RO-CCR7+CD27+CD95- naive CD8+ T cells lacking CXCR3 (TNR3-). This chain's CDR3 is CASSPLSDSPAEKLFF.